The clone carrying this TCR beta chain was seen only once. Trimming took off 0 bases at V and 4 bases at J, with 11 bases between the two ends. CDR3 length: 15 residues. Germline V lookup: CDR1 SGHTS, CDR2 YDEGEE. These data belong to a study of T cell clonotyping in hematopoietic cell transplantation. Data came from immunoSEQ multiplex PCR; TCRdb stores just in-frame clones and leaves some out. This table has around 9,000 clones, roughly nine tenths appearing once. The rearrangement uses TRBV5-8 and TRBJ1-5; D might be TRBD1 (5 bases). The receptor was derived from a male patient aged 60-69 years who had an allogeneic stem cell transplant from a related donor, so the T cells may come from the graft donor. Some clones in this sample may be carry-over from other donors' samples. The sample was peripheral blood mononuclear cells, taken at the time of graft-versus-host disease after allogeneic stem cell transplant. The CDR3 region has the DNA TGTGCCAGCAGCTTGGGCAGGGTAGCAAATCAGCCCCAGCATTTT. The encoded protein is CASSLGRVANQPQHF.